This T cell receptor (beta chain) appears in the sequencing data of a study of T-cell memory formation after mild COVID-19. Study-level results: The second-wave clones peaking on day 37 were not confirmed as SARS-CoV-2-specific. Detection of some responders pre-infection suggested pre-existing cross-reactive memory T cells participated.

TCRdb re-analysed the 5' RACE reads in MiXCR, keeping a single row per CDR3 protein. The top ten clones hold under 25% of a sample with approximately 250,000 distinct CDR3 sequences, over 15% of them seen once. Germline V gene sequence: CDR1 SGHRS, CDR2 YFSETQ. V lost 4 bases, J lost 1 base, and 10 bases stayed unmatched. The CDR3 is 16 amino acids. Details on this clonotype: What it recognizes is unknown.

Material: PBMCs or a T cell subset sorted from them (not recorded which). The chain has TRBV5-1 and TRBJ1-1; 7 bases map to TRBD1. The TCR sequence derives from a man between 18 and 29 years old who had mild COVID-19 (a few samples of this study predate the infection). Cell type and time point are not known. As DNA, the CDR3 is TGCGCCAGCAGCATCGCCCACAGGGGCTGGAACACTGAAGCTTTCTTT. The encoded protein is CASSIAHRGWNTEAFF.